Here is one T cell receptor (beta chain) with its context. These data are taken from a study of blood T cell repertoires in COVID-19. On the study more broadly: Nucleic acid was either cDNA or gDNA, and it came from T cells, B-cell-depleted T cells, or PBMCs.

Original processing notes: How many nucleated cells were present was estimated from reference gene primer amplification. Assay: immunoSEQ multiplex PCR; the TCRdb copy retains only in-frame clones and omits some. The DNA was the basis for D and trimming; V, J and clone size are from that table. The sample contains roughly 330,000 clones, roughly 90% of which appear only once. The CDR3 runs 15 residues. Germline assignment: CDR1 MNHEY and CDR2 SMNVEV (reference sequence). The V and J ends lost 5 bases and 6 bases, in that order; junction bases with no gene match: 7. This chain connects TRBV27 to TRBJ2-7; 13 nucleotides align to TRBD2. The sequenced material came from peripheral blood. The source of this sequence is a woman in her forties or fifties with active or convalescent COVID-19. The CDR3 reads CASSRDRLAGGEQYF. CDR3 sequence (DNA): TGTGCCAGCAGTAGGGACCGACTAGCGGGAGGCGAGCAGTACTTC.